Detailed here is one T cell receptor beta chain. This specimen belongs to a study of Graves' ophthalmopathy and Graves' hyperthyroidism. V was pared by 5 bases and J by 1 base, with 15 bases between. The CDR3 has 16 amino acids. Germline CDR1 ENHRY, CDR2 SYGVKD. Where ophthalmopathy was present, donors had moderate-to-severe activity, CAS ≥3, NOSPECS ≥4 and duration under 3 months. Additional autoimmune diseases, uncontrolled infections, pregnancy or lactation disqualified patients. Amplification targeted the TCR beta CDR3 regions, with RNA transcripts as the source material. HTBI primers served in a first-round RT-PCR, which a second-round multiplex PCR followed. A single record per CDR3 protein comes from TCRdb applying MiXCR to the multiplex PCR reads. The profile shows about 700,000 distinct CDR3 sequences, 35% to 50% of them singletons.

This clonotype was sampled from an adult man with Graves' ophthalmopathy. The source material was peripheral blood. The chain carries TRBV10-3 and TRBJ1-5; TRBD1 might be the D (6 bases). CDR3 residues: CAISRGQGISNQPQHF. The CDR3 region has the DNA TGTGCCATCAGTAGAGGCCAGGGGATCAGCAATCAGCCCCAGCATTTT.